This T cell receptor (beta chain) was retrieved from a study of T-cell memory formation after mild COVID-19. Study findings and constraints: Still unconfirmed is whether the second-wave clones peaking on day 37 recognized SARS-CoV-2. Clones shrinking between day 15 and 85 showed a balanced CD4/CD8 split, and those that grew later tilted toward CD4+.

The CDR3 is 18 amino acids. V lost 3 bases to trimming and J lost 0 bases; unmatched junction nucleotides: 11. About this clonotype itself: Antigen: not known.

The 5'RACE method, run with constant-segment primers, produced TCR alpha and TCR beta cDNA libraries (carrying sample barcodes and UMIs). TCRdb re-called the 5' RACE reads through MiXCR, storing one row per CDR3 protein. The sample gives approximately 60,000 distinct CDR3 sequences, roughly 9.5% of which show up once; around 1.2% is in the top ten. V is TRBV12-3 or TRBV12-4 and J is TRBJ2-1, with TRBD2 identical over 7 bases. Material for sequencing was PBMCs or a T cell subset sorted from them (not recorded which). The receptor's source is a man aged 18 to 30 who had mild COVID-19 (a few samples of this study predate the infection). Cell type and time point are not known. The CDR3 loop reads CASSLSYMGGDSYNEQFF. The CDR3 DNA reads as TGTGCCAGCAGTTTGAGTTATATGGGGGGGGACTCCTACAATGAGCAGTTCTTC.